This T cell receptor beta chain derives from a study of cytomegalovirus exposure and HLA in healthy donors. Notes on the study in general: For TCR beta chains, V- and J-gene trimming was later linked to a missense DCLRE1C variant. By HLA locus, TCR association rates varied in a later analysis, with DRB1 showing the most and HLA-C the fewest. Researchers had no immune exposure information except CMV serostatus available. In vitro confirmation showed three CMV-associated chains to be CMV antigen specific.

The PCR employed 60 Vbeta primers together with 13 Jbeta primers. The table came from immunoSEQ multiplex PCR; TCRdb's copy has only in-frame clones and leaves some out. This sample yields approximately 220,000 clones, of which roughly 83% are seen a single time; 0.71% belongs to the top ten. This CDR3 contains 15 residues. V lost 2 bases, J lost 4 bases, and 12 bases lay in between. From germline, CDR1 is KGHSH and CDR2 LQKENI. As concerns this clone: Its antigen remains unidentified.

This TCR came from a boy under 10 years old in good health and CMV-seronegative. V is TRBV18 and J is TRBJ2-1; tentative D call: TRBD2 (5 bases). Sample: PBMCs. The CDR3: CASSPSGLQYNEQFF. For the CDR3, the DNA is TGTGCCAGCTCACCATCAGGACTGCAATACAATGAGCAGTTCTTC.